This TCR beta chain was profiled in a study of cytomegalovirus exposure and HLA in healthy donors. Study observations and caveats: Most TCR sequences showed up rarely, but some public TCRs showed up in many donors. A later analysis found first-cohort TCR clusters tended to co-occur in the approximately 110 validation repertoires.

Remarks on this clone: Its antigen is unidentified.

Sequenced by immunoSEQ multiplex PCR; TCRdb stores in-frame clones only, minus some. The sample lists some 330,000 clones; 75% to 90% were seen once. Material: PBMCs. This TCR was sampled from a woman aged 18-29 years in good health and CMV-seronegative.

CDR3 region: CASSSGQGTGEQYF. The DNA for the CDR3 is TGTGCCAGCAGCTCCGGACAGGGGACGGGGGAGCAGTACTTC. This chain links TRBV5-4 with TRBJ2-7; TRBD1 matches at 9 bases. V shed 3 bases, J shed 7 bases, and the junction held 8 bases outside the gene matches. Germline V CDR1 and CDR2: SGHNT, YYREEE (reference sequence). The length of the CDR3 is 14 residues.